Shown below are 5 T cell receptor beta chains from a single sample sequenced in a study of OX40 agonist ivuxolimab in advanced cancers. Data came from immunoSEQ multiplex PCR; TCRdb stores just in-frame clones and leaves some out. The sample has tens of thousands of clones, under 95% seen once. The source material was CD4+ or CD8+ T cells sorted from blood, sampled in a trial of the OX40 agonist ivuxolimab. The origin of the receptors is an adult with an advanced solid tumor such as melanoma, head and neck, liver or kidney cancer.

The rearrangement links TRBV4-1 to TRBJ2-5; TRBD2 matches 10 bases. Germline CDR1 reads MGHRA; CDR2 reads YSYEKL. V was clipped by 11 bases and J by 4 bases; unmatched bases: 13. The CDR3 length is 15 residues. CDR3 in DNA: TGCGCCCGGGGGGCTAGCGGGAGTGGGCTAGAGACCCAGTACTTC. This codes for CARGASGSGLETQYF.

A single count supports this clone. This rearrangement joins TRBV4-2 to TRBJ2-1; D is ambiguous. Germline assignment: CDR1 LGHNA and CDR2 YNFKEQ. The CDR3 consists of 14 residues. Trimming left V 1 base short and J 8 bases short, with 12 bases between. As DNA, the CDR3 is TGTGCCAGCAGCCAAGGCCAAGGTCGATATGAGCAGTTCTTC. Encoded protein: CASSQGQGRYEQFF.

This sequence joins TRBV29-1 and TRBJ1-1; D unresolved. This CDR3 has 14 amino acids. Germline V gene sequence: CDR1 SQVTM, CDR2 ANQGSEA. Trimming cost V 4 bases and J 4 bases, with 16 bases left between them. The CDR3 region is CSVGSSRLLTEAFF. The CDR3 nucleotides read TGCAGCGTTGGGAGTTCGCGACTTCTCACTGAAGCTTTCTTT.

In this sample, this clone turned up once. The chain links TRBV9 to TRBJ1-2; 11 bases are shared with TRBD1. V lost 0 bases and J lost 4; bases outside the gene matches: 14. The CDR3 sequence is 19 residues long. CDR1 is SGDLS and CDR2 is YYNGEE in the germline V gene. The CDR3 is CASSVDPGGDRGLTYGYTF. Here the CDR3 DNA reads TGTGCCAGCAGCGTAGATCCCGGTGGGGACAGGGGGTTAACCTATGGCTACACCTTC.

V is TRBV11-2 and J is TRBJ2-1; D is unresolved. V was trimmed by 5 bases and J by 4 bases, leaving 15 bases between them. The CDR3 contains 15 residues. In germline, CDR1 is SGHAT, CDR2 FQNNGV. CDR3 protein: CASSQTGGVYNEQFF. As DNA, the CDR3 is TGTGCCAGCAGCCAGACGGGTGGCGTTTACAATGAGCAGTTCTTC. The whole variable domain, remainder taken from reference TRBV11-2 and TRBJ2-1, is EAGVAQSPRYKIIEKRQSVAFWCNPISGHATLYWYQQILGQGPKLLIQFQNNGVVDDSQLPKDRFSAERLKGVDSTLKIQPAKLEDSAVYLCASSQTGGVYNEQFFGPGTRLTVL.